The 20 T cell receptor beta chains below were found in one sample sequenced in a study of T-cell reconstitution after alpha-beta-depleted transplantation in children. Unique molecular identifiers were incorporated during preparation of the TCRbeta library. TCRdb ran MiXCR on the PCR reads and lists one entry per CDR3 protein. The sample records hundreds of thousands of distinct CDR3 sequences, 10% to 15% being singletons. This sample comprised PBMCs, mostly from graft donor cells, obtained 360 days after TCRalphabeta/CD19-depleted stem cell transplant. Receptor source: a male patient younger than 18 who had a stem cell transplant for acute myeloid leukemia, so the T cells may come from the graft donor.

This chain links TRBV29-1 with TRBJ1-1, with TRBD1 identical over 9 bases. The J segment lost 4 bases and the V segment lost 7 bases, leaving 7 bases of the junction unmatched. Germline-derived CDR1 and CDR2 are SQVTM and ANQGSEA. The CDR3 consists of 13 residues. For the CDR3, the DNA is TGCAGCGGAACAGGGGGCGCGGGCACTGAAGCTTTCTTT. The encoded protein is CSGTGGAGTEAFF.

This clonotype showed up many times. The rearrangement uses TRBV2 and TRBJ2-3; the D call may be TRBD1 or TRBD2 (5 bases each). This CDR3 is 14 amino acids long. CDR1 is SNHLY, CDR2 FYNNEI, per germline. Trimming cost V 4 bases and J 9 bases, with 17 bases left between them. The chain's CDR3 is CASSVGTVGVTQYF. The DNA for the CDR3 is TGTGCCAGCAGTGTCGGGACGGTCGGCGTCACGCAGTATTTT.

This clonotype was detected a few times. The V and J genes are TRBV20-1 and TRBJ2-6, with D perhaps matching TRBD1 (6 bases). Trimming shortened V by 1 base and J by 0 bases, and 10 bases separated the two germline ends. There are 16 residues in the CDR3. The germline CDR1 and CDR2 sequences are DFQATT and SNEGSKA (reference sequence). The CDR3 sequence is CSARVQGFSGANVLTF. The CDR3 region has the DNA TGCAGTGCTAGAGTACAGGGTTTCTCTGGGGCCAACGTCCTGACTTTC.

This CDR3 reads CASRNTAYNEQFF. Here the CDR3 DNA reads TGTGCCAGCAGGAATACAGCCTACAATGAGCAGTTCTTC. The V gene is TRBV5-5, the J gene TRBJ2-1; D call uncertain. Between the trimmed V and J ends, which lost 5 bases and 2 bases, there was a span of 8 bases. The CDR3 length is 13 residues. The V gene's germline CDR1 is SGHKS and CDR2 YYEKEE (reference sequence).

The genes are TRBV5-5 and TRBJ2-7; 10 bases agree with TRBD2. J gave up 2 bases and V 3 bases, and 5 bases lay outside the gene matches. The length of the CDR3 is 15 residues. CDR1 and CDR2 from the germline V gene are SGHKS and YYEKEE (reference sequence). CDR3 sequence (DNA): TGTGCCAGCAGCTCAACGGGACTAGCGACCTACGAGCAGTACTTC. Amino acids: CASSSTGLATYEQYF.

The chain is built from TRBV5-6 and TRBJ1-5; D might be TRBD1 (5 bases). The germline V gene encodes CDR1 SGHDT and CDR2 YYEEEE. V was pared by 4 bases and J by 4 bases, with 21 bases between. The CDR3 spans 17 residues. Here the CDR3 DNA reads TGTGCCAGCAGCCGAACTTCCCTTGGGGGGTGGAATCAGCCCCAGCATTTT. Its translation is CASSRTSLGGWNQPQHF.

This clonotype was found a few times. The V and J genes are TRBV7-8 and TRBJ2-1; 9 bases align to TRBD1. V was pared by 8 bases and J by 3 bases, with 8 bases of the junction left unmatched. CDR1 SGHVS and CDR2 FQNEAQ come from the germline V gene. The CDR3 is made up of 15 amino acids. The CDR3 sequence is CASGYTGGDYNEQFF. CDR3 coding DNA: TGTGCCAGCGGATATACAGGGGGCGACTACAATGAGCAGTTCTTC.

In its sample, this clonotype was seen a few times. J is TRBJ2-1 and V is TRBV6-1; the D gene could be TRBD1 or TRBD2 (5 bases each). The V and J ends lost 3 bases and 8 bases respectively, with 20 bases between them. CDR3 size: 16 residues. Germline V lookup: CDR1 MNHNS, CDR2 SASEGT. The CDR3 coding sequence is TGTGCCAGCAGTGATAGTCCCTACGGTCGAGGGGATGAGCAGTTCTTC. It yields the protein CASSDSPYGRGDEQFF.

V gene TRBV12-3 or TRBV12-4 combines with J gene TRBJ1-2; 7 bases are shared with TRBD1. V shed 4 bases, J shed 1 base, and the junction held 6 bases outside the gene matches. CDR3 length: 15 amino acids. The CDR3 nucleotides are TGTGCCAGCAGTTCCTACAGGGGCCTTAACTATGGCTACACCTTC. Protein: CASSSYRGLNYGYTF.

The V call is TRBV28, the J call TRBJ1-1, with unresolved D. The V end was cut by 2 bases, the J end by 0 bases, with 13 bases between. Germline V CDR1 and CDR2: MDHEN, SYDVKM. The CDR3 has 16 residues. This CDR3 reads CASSLRTRIMNTEAFF. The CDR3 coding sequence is TGTGCCAGCAGTTTAAGGACGCGAATCATGAACACTGAAGCTTTCTTT.

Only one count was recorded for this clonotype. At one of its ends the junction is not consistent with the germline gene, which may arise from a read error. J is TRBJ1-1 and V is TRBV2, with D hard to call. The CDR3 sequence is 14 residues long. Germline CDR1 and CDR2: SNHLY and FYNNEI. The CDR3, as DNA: TGTGTCAGCAGTGAAAATTTTCGGGTGACTGAAGCTTTCTTT. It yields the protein CVSSENFRVTEAFF. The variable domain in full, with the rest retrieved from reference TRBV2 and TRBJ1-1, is EPEVTQTPSHQVTQMGQEVILRCVPISNHLYFYWYRQILGQKVEFLVSFYNNEISEKSEIFDDQFSVERPDGSNFTLKIRSTKLEDSAMYFCVSSENFRVTEAFFGQGTRLTVV.

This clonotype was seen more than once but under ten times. In DNA, the CDR3 is TGCAGTGCTAGACTCAGGGGTTACGAGCAGTACTTC. Encoded protein: CSARLRGYEQYF. The V gene is TRBV20-1, the J gene TRBJ2-7, with D tentatively TRBD1 (6 bases). This CDR3 is 12 amino acids long. Between the trimmed V and J ends, which lost 2 bases and 4 bases, there was a span of 9 bases. Germline loops: CDR1 DFQATT, CDR2 SNEGSKA (reference sequence).

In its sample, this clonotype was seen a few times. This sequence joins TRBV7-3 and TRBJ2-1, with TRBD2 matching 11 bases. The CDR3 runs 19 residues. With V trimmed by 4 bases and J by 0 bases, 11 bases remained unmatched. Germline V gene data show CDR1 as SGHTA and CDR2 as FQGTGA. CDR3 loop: CASSSRLAGFASSYNEQFF. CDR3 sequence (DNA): TGTGCCAGCAGCTCCAGACTAGCGGGATTCGCTAGCTCCTACAATGAGCAGTTCTTC.

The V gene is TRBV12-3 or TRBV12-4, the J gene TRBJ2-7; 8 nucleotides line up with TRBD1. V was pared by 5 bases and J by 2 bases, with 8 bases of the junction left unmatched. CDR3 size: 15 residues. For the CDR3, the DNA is TGTGCCAGCAGTCCGTACAGGGGGATTCCCTACGAGCAGTACTTC. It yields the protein CASSPYRGIPYEQYF.

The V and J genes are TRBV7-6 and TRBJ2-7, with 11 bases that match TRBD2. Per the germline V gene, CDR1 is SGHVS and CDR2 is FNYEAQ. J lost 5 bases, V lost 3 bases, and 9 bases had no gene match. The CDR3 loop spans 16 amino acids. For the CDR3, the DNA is TGTGCCAGCAGCTTGGCACTAGCGGGAGTAGGGGACGAGCAGTACTTC. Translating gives CASSLALAGVGDEQYF.

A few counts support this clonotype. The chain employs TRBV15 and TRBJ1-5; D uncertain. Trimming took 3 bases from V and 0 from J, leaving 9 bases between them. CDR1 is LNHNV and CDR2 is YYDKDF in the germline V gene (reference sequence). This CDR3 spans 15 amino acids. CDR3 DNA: TGTGCCACCAGCAGTGTAGAATATAGCAATCAGCCCCAGCATTTT. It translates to CATSSVEYSNQPQHF.

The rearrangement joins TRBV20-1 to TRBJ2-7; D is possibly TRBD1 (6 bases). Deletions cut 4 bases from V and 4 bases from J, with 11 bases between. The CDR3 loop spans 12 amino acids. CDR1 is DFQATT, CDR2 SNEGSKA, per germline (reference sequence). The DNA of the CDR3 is TGCAGTGCTATACAGGGAATTTACGAGCAGTACTTC. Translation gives CSAIQGIYEQYF.

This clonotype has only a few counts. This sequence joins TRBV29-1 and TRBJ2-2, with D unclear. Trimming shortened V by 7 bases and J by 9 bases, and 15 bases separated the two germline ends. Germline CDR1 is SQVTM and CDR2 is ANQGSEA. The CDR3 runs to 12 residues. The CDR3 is CSAGRSIRELFF. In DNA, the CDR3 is TGCAGCGCTGGACGTTCTATACGGGAGCTGTTTTTT.

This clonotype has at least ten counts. CDR3 coding DNA: TGCGCCAGCAGCGACGACCGCCCCCCTGGCGAGCAGTACTTC. This sequence encodes CASSDDRPPGEQYF. This sequence joins TRBV5-1 and TRBJ2-7; unclear D gene. Trimming took off 4 bases at V and 6 bases at J, with 17 bases between the two ends. The CDR3 contains 14 residues. CDR1 is SGHRS, CDR2 YFSETQ, per germline.

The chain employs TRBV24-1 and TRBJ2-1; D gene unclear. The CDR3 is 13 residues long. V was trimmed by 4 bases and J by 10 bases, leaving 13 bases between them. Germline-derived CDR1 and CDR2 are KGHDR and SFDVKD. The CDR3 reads CATSDVNTYEQFF. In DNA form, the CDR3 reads TGTGCCACCAGTGACGTGAATACGTACGAGCAGTTCTTC.